The following is a T cell receptor (beta chain) sequence with its context. Antigen: not known. V was shortened by 0 bases and J by 4 bases, with 11 bases between the two germline ends. The germline CDR1 and CDR2 sequences are SGDLS and YYNGEE. This CDR3 has 15 amino acids. The sample originates from a study of OX40 agonist ivuxolimab in advanced cancers. Study summary: Ivuxolimab, an antibody acting as an agonist of OX40 (CD134), was used to treat patients. Study-wide points: Relatively little clonal expansion, among the lowest observed, appeared in partial responders at 0.1-3.0 mg/kg. The authors also found low normalized T-cell clonal expansion in some nonresponders.

Data came from immunoSEQ multiplex PCR; TCRdb stores just in-frame clones and leaves some out. The table has 70,000 to 95,000 clones, more than 85% seen once. Autoimmune disease history or systemic immunosuppression was exclusionary. The chain uses TRBV9 and TRBJ1-3; D is ambiguous. This receptor was identified in an adult with an advanced solid tumor such as melanoma, head and neck, liver or kidney cancer. The specimen was CD4+ or CD8+ T cells sorted from blood, collected in a trial of the OX40 agonist ivuxolimab. The CDR3 bases are TGTGCCAGCAGCGTAGCTTTCGGAGCCGGAAACACCATATATTTT. It translates to CASSVAFGAGNTIYF.